This T cell receptor (beta chain) comes out of a study of CD8+ T cells in alopecia areata. Study-level points and caveats: Researchers reported that TCR sharing among patients proved less clear than in mice, possibly HLA-linked.

CDR3 length equals 12 residues. V trimming: 6 bases; J trimming: 5 bases; junction bases outside the gene matches: 4. The V gene's germline CDR1 is PRHDT and CDR2 FYEKMQ (reference sequence). This clone occurred a few times. Its antigen is unidentified. A read error is the likely source, as a far larger clone sits one nucleotide away. RNA extraction was followed by reverse transcription into cDNA, which acted as the sequencing template. Clones were read by immunoSEQ multiplex PCR, and TCRdb kept only the in-frame ones, dropping some. This table holds roughly 150,000 clones, around half found once. The sequence was collected from a human donor with alopecia areata. The chain couples TRBV13 to TRBJ2-7; TRBD1 agrees at 7 bases. Sequencing was performed on CD8+ T cells sorted from blood, taken at week 0. The CDR3, as DNA: TGTGCCAGCAGAAAAGGGGGCCACGAGCAGTACTTC. Protein: CASRKGGHEQYF.